The 30 T cell receptor beta chains presented below share a single source sample, sequenced in a study of shared clonotypes between healthy human individuals. This table comes from immunoSEQ multiplex PCR, and its TCRdb copy is limited to in-frame clones, with some not included. The table has a few hundred thousand clones, just over 65% seen once. Input material: memory CD4+ T cells sorted from blood. Subset meaning: CD45RA-negative fraction. Every receptor here comes from a man aged 25-45 years in good health.

The CDR3 protein is CASRPVAGGLYNEQFF. CDR3 sequence (DNA): TGTGCCAGCAGGCCGGTAGCGGGAGGGTTGTACAATGAGCAGTTCTTC. The chain joins TRBV27 to TRBJ2-1; 11 nucleotides line up with TRBD2. This CDR3 contains 16 residues. Germline assignment: CDR1 MNHEY and CDR2 SMNVEV (reference sequence). V trimming: 6 bases; J trimming: 4 bases; junction bases outside the gene matches: 8.

The J gene is TRBJ2-5, the V gene TRBV7-2; tentatively, D is TRBD2 (6 bases). V lost 5 bases, J lost 5 bases, and 18 bases lay in between. Germline V gene sequence: CDR1 SGHTA, CDR2 FQGNSA. The CDR3 length is 15 residues. CDR3 nucleotides: TGTGCCAGCAGCCCCTTTCTAGCGATCCCGGAGACCCAGTACTTC. It yields the protein CASSPFLAIPETQYF. The variable domain in full, with the rest retrieved from reference TRBV7-2 and TRBJ2-5, is GAGVSQSPSNKVTEKGKDVELRCDPISGHTALYWYRQSLGQGLEFLIYFQGNSAPDKSGLPSDRFSAERTGGSVSTLTIQRTQQEDSAVYLCASSPFLAIPETQYFGPGTRLLVL.

The chain employs TRBV5-6 and TRBJ2-7; D remains ambiguous. Trimming took 4 bases from V and 0 from J, leaving 14 bases between them. CDR3 length equals 15 residues. Germline CDR1 reads SGHDT; CDR2 reads YYEEEE. CDR3 amino acids: CASSSLRRASYEQYF. CDR3 DNA: TGTGCCAGCAGCAGTCTCCGTAGGGCCTCCTACGAGCAGTACTTC. The full variable domain, completed using reference TRBV5-6 and TRBJ2-7, is DAGVTQSPTHLIKTRGQQVTLRCSPKSGHDTVSWYQQALGQGPQFIFQYYEEEERQRGNFPDRFSGHQFPNYSSELNVNALLLGDSALYLCASSSLRRASYEQYFGPGTRLTVT.

The chain carries TRBV18 and TRBJ1-2, with D possibly TRBD1 on 5 matching bases. Germline CDR1 KGHSH, CDR2 LQKENI. This CDR3 contains 13 residues. V dropped 3 bases and J dropped 8 bases, with 13 bases sitting between them. DNA for the CDR3: TGTGCCAGCTCACCTAACCAGGGAGACGGCTACACCTTC. Translation gives CASSPNQGDGYTF.

The J gene is TRBJ2-2, the V gene TRBV9; D not resolved. Per the germline V gene, CDR1 is SGDLS and CDR2 is YYNGEE. Trimming pared 3 bases from V and 7 bases from J, leaving 13 bases between. The CDR3 is 14 residues long. CDR3 nucleotides: TGTGCCAGCAGCGCTTTAATCGGCAGCGGGGAGCTGTTTTTT. It specifies CASSALIGSGELFF.

V usage is TRBV6-5 and J usage is TRBJ2-1; D gene uncertain. The CDR3 covers 14 residues. Trimming shortened V by 2 bases and J by 7 bases, and 12 bases separated the two germline ends. Germline V lookup: CDR1 MNHEY, CDR2 SVGAGI. The CDR3 nucleotides read TGTGCCAGCAGTTACGCCAACGGTGGAAATGAGCAGTTCTTC. It encodes CASSYANGGNEQFF.

CDR3 residues: CASSETGSVGYGYTF. In DNA form, the CDR3 reads TGCGCCAGCAGCGAGACAGGGTCCGTGGGTTATGGCTACACCTTC. The V call is TRBV5-1, the J call TRBJ1-2, with TRBD1 matching 7 bases. Per the germline V gene, CDR1 is SGHRS and CDR2 is YFSETQ. V was clipped by 4 bases and J by 5 bases; unmatched bases: 11. This CDR3 comprises 15 residues.

A word on this clone: The junction differs from germline at one of its ends, possibly a read error. This chain joins TRBV7-2 and TRBJ2-5; TRBD1 is a possible D gene (5 bases). The CDR3 has 15 residues. Germline CDR1 SGHTA, CDR2 FQGNSA. The CDR3 coding sequence is TGTGCCAGCAGCTTACAGGGCGGCCCCCAAGGGACCCAGTACTTC. Its translation is CASSLQGGPQGTQYF.

The rearrangement links TRBV13 to TRBJ2-7; D gene uncertain. The germline CDR1 and CDR2 sequences are PRHDT and FYEKMQ (reference sequence). Trimming removed 0 bases from V and 4 bases from J, with 1 base in between. The CDR3 loop spans 11 amino acids. In nucleotides, the CDR3 is TGTGCCAGCAGCTTAGGGTACGAGCAGTACTTC. Encoded protein: CASSLGYEQYF. The full variable domain, in which reference TRBV13 and TRBJ2-7 provide the parts outside the CDR3, is AAGVIQSPRHLIKEKRETATLKCYPIPRHDTVYWYQQGPGQDPQFLISFYEKMQSDKGSIPDRFSAQQFSDYHSELNMSSLELGDSALYFCASSLGYEQYFGPGTRLTVT.

This clone was picked up one time. V and J are TRBV6-5 and TRBJ2-2; D is perhaps TRBD1 or TRBD2 (7 bases each). CDR3 length equals 15 residues. CDR1 and CDR2 from the germline V gene are MNHEY and SVGAGI. Deletions cut 6 bases from V and 8 bases from J, with 19 bases between. CDR3 sequence (DNA): TGTGCCAGCAGGCCCCAGACAGGGACTATTGGGGAGCTGTTTTTT. As protein: CASRPQTGTIGELFF.

This clone has only one observation. The DNA of the CDR3 is TGCGCCAGCAGCTTGAGAGGGGGTAATGAAAAACTGTTTTTT. It translates to CASSLRGGNEKLFF. The J gene is TRBJ1-4, the V gene TRBV5-1; perhaps TRBD1 as D (6 bases). CDR1 is SGHRS, CDR2 YFSETQ, per germline. The CDR3 totals 14 residues. V was clipped by 1 base and J by 4 bases, with 8 bases between them. The full variable domain, with the rest looked up from reference TRBV5-1 and TRBJ1-4, is KAGVTQTPRYLIKTRGQQVTLSCSPISGHRSVSWYQQTPGQGLQFLFEYFSETQRNKGNFPGRFSGRQFSNSRSEMNVSTLELGDSALYLCASSLRGGNEKLFFGSGTQLSVL.

The chain's CDR3 is CASTAGQTNQPQHF. In DNA form, the CDR3 reads TGTGCCAGTACCGCGGGACAAACCAATCAGCCCCAGCATTTT. V and J are TRBV19 and TRBJ1-5; possible D gene TRBD1, 6 bases. CDR1 is LNHDA and CDR2 is SQIVND in the germline V gene (reference sequence). V lost 7 bases to trimming and J lost 3 bases, with 13 bases between them. The CDR3 totals 14 residues.

This clone occurred once. CDR3 protein: CASSPHGTSSYNEQFF. CDR3 nucleotide sequence: TGTGCCAGCAGCCCGCACGGGACTAGCTCCTACAATGAGCAGTTCTTC. The rearrangement links TRBV14 to TRBJ2-1; TRBD2 agrees at 8 bases. Looked up from germline, CDR1 is SGHDN and CDR2 is FVKESK. The trim removed 4 bases at V and 0 bases at J, leaving 5 bases unmatched. The length of the CDR3 is 16 residues.

The rearrangement links TRBV15 to TRBJ2-1; unclear D gene. V gave up 0 bases and J gave up 0 bases, with 9 bases separating them. Germline CDR1 LNHNV, CDR2 YYDKDF (reference sequence). The CDR3 has 16 residues. The CDR3: CATSRDYGNSYNEQFF. The CDR3 DNA reads TGTGCCACCAGCAGAGATTACGGCAACTCCTACAATGAGCAGTTCTTC.

The chain recombines TRBV10-2 with TRBJ2-3; D gene unclear. Germline CDR1 and CDR2: WSHSY and SAAADI. V gave up 3 bases and J gave up 4 bases, with 14 bases separating them. This CDR3 has 15 amino acids. The CDR3 DNA reads TGCGCCAGCAGTGATCCCCGGATTGTGTCAGATACGCAGTATTTT. Translating it yields CASSDPRIVSDTQYF.

This rearrangement joins TRBV7-6 to TRBJ2-5; D perhaps matches TRBD2 (7 bases). Germline CDR1 reads SGHVS; CDR2 reads FNYEAQ. V lost 4 bases and J 5 bases, leaving 14 bases between the germline ends. CDR3 size: 14 residues. CDR3 amino acids: CASSSDGGLETQYF. In DNA form, the CDR3 reads TGTGCCAGCAGCTCTGACGGGGGGCTGGAGACCCAGTACTTC.

In its sample, this clone was seen many times. The genes are TRBV7-9 and TRBJ1-2, with a tentative D call TRBD1 (5 bases). V lost 2 bases and J lost 7, with 17 bases in between. Germline values: CDR1 SEHNR, CDR2 FQNEAQ (reference sequence). The CDR3 runs to 15 residues. CDR3 amino acids: CASSLYGGEYLGYTF. CDR3 coding DNA: TGTGCCAGCAGCTTATACGGGGGAGAGTATCTTGGCTACACCTTC.

The chain carries TRBV2 and TRBJ2-5; 12 bases align to TRBD1. After removal of 4 bases from V and 5 bases from J, the junction contained 5 bases not matched to a gene. Germline V lookup: CDR1 SNHLY, CDR2 FYNNEI. The CDR3 contains 15 residues. CDR3 bases: TGTGCCAGCAGTGCTGGGACAGGGGGCGATGAGACCCAGTACTTC. Amino acid sequence: CASSAGTGGDETQYF. Variable domain in full (rest from reference TRBV2 and TRBJ2-5): EPEVTQTPSHQVTQMGQEVILRCVPISNHLYFYWYRQILGQKVEFLVSFYNNEISEKSEIFDDQFSVERPDGSNFTLKIRSTKLEDSAMYFCASSAGTGGDETQYFGPGTRLLVL.

The V gene is TRBV7-6, the J gene TRBJ1-1; no definite D call. The CDR3 covers 11 residues. With 4 bases removed from V and 11 bases from J, the gap between germline ends came to 11 bases. Germline values: CDR1 SGHVS, CDR2 FNYEAQ. CDR3 bases: TGTGCCAGCAGCTCCGAGGGAGTGGCTTTCTTT. It yields the protein CASSSEGVAFF.

The chain uses TRBV7-9 and TRBJ2-5; D uncertain. Germline values: CDR1 SEHNR, CDR2 FQNEAQ (reference sequence). V dropped 7 bases and J dropped 2 bases, with 2 bases sitting between them. The CDR3 runs to 10 residues. CDR3: CASMQETQYF. CDR3 nucleotide sequence: TGTGCCAGCATGCAAGAGACCCAGTACTTC.

This clone was counted only a few times. V is TRBV18 and J is TRBJ2-7; D uncertain. Per germline, CDR1 KGHSH and CDR2 LQKENI. Trimming cost V 1 base and J 3 bases, with 7 bases left between them. This CDR3 spans 13 amino acids. This CDR3 is CASSPQDLYEQYF. The CDR3 DNA reads TGTGCCAGCTCACCACAGGACCTCTACGAGCAGTACTTC.

This clone was detected only once. The junction differs from germline at one of its ends, possibly a read error. The chain carries TRBV6-5 and TRBJ1-3, with TRBD1 as a possible D gene (6 bases). CDR1 is MNHEY and CDR2 is SVGAGI in the germline V gene. The CDR3 has 15 residues. CDR3 nucleotides: TGTGCCAGCAGTAACTCAGGGGATTCTGGAAACACCATATATTTT. Translating gives CASSNSGDSGNTIYF.

Regarding this clone: The identical CDR3 is also encoded by other nucleotide sequences in the sample. The chain links TRBV7-2 to TRBJ2-3, with D unclear. From germline, CDR1 is SGHTA and CDR2 FQGNSA. Trimming shortened V by 0 bases and J by 0 bases, and 7 bases separated the two germline ends. This CDR3 region has 15 residues. The CDR3 reads CASSLAPGSTDTQYF. The CDR3 coding sequence is TGTGCCAGCAGCTTAGCCCCAGGTAGCACAGATACGCAGTATTTT.

V usage is TRBV4-1 and J usage is TRBJ2-1, with no clear D. Germline-derived CDR1 and CDR2 are MGHRA and YSYEKL. Trimming stripped 5 bases from V and 9 bases from J, with 20 bases between. The CDR3 has 15 residues. This chain's CDR3 is CASSSRLSPPGEQFF. The CDR3 bases are TGCGCCAGCAGCTCGCGATTATCCCCCCCGGGTGAGCAGTTCTTC.

J is TRBJ2-1 and V is TRBV5-1, with D unresolved. The V gene's germline CDR1 is SGHRS and CDR2 YFSETQ. The CDR3 consists of 14 residues. Trimming pared 0 bases from V and 6 bases from J, leaving 10 bases between. The CDR3 loop is CASSLEAGSNEQFF. CDR3 DNA: TGCGCCAGCAGCTTGGAGGCAGGATCCAATGAGCAGTTCTTC. The full variable domain, in which reference TRBV5-1 and TRBJ2-1 provide the parts outside the CDR3, is KAGVTQTPRYLIKTRGQQVTLSCSPISGHRSVSWYQQTPGQGLQFLFEYFSETQRNKGNFPGRFSGRQFSNSRSEMNVSTLELGDSALYLCASSLEAGSNEQFFGPGTRLTVL.

The chain combines TRBV9 with TRBJ1-5, with no clear D. The V end was cut by 4 bases, the J end by 0 bases, with 11 bases between. Looked up from germline, CDR1 is SGDLS and CDR2 is YYNGEE. This CDR3 region has 15 residues. CDR3 bases: TGTGCCAGCAGCTTCAACGGTGATAGCAATCAGCCCCAGCATTTT. It codes for CASSFNGDSNQPQHF. Full variable domain (outside the CDR3, taken from reference TRBV9 and TRBJ1-5): DSGVTQTPKHLITATGQRVTLRCSPRSGDLSVYWYQQSLDQGLQFLIQYYNGEERAKGNILERFSAQQFPDLHSELNLSSLELGDSALYFCASSFNGDSNQPQHFGDGTRLSIL.

This clone was found many times. V gene TRBV11-2 combines with J gene TRBJ2-1; 7 bases fit TRBD1. This CDR3 spans 14 amino acids. With 5 bases clipped from V and 9 bases from J, the junction kept 10 bases outside the gene matches. From germline, CDR1 is SGHAT and CDR2 FQNNGV. The CDR3: CASSASTGYGEQFF. The CDR3, as DNA: TGTGCCAGCAGCGCCTCGACAGGGTACGGTGAGCAGTTCTTC. The variable domain in full, completed from reference TRBV11-2 and TRBJ2-1, reads EAGVAQSPRYKIIEKRQSVAFWCNPISGHATLYWYQQILGQGPKLLIQFQNNGVVDDSQLPKDRFSAERLKGVDSTLKIQPAKLEDSAVYLCASSASTGYGEQFFGPGTRLTVL.

This chain links TRBV11-3 with TRBJ2-7; TRBD1 agrees at 9 bases. CDR3 size: 14 residues. V shed 5 bases, J shed 6 bases, and the junction held 8 bases outside the gene matches. The germline V gene has CDR1 SGHNT and CDR2 YENEEA. The CDR3 is CASSMGQGESEQYF. The CDR3 DNA reads TGTGCCAGCAGCATGGGACAGGGAGAAAGCGAGCAGTACTTC.

The chain recombines TRBV5-6 with TRBJ2-3; possibly TRBD1 for D (6 bases). Germline-derived CDR1 and CDR2 are SGHDT and YYEEEE. The CDR3 is 16 residues long. The ends were cut back, 5 bases at V and 0 bases at J, with 16 bases in the middle. CDR3 DNA: TGTGCCAGCAGACCGATCCTAGGGGGAAGCACAGATACGCAGTATTTT. Protein product: CASRPILGGSTDTQYF.

In this sample, this clone is large. The chain is built from TRBV2 and TRBJ1-2; weak D call: TRBD1 (6 bases). The germline V gene encodes CDR1 SNHLY and CDR2 FYNNEI. This CDR3 has 14 residues. V lost 3 bases, J lost 2 bases, and 10 bases lay in between. CDR3 sequence reads: CASSDLGGNYGYTF. Here the CDR3 DNA reads TGTGCCAGCAGTGATCTGGGGGGCAACTATGGCTACACCTTC.